The 5 T cell receptor beta chains below were found in one sample sequenced in a study of blood T cell repertoires in COVID-19. Only in-frame clones appear in the TCRdb table, and some are missing; sequencing was by immunoSEQ multiplex PCR. The table includes 100,000 to 120,000 clones, more than 75% detected once. The sample was peripheral blood. The receptors shown here come from a woman aged 35 to 49 with acute or convalescent COVID-19.

The chain recombines TRBV4-3 with TRBJ1-2; TRBD1 agrees at 8 bases. Germline CDR1 LGHNA, CDR2 YSLEER. Trimming took 2 bases from V and 8 from J; bases not matched to a gene: 13. The CDR3 length is 16 residues. In nucleotides, the CDR3 is TGCGCCAGCAGCCAATCCCGCGGACAGGGAAAAAGCGGCTACACCTTC. This codes for CASSQSRGQGKSGYTF.

The gene calls are TRBV3-1 (or the pseudogene TRBV3-2) and TRBJ1-2; 7 positions match TRBD1. In germline, CDR1 is LGHDT, CDR2 YNNKEL (reference sequence). V dropped 3 bases and J dropped 4; count of bases not matched to a gene: 5. The CDR3 is 14 amino acids. Here the CDR3 reads CASSHETGAYGYTF. The CDR3 region has the DNA TGTGCCAGCAGCCACGAAACAGGGGCCTATGGCTACACCTTC.

The chain couples TRBV7-9 to TRBJ1-2; maybe TRBD1 (6 bases). CDR1 and CDR2 (germline): SEHNR, FQNEAQ (reference sequence). Trimming pared 4 bases from V and 4 bases from J, leaving 10 bases between. CDR3 length: 13 residues. CDR3 nucleotides: TGTGCCAGCAGCTCGCGGACAGCCTATGGCTACACCTTC. Encoded protein: CASSSRTAYGYTF.

This rearrangement joins TRBV25-1 to TRBJ2-2, with D perhaps TRBD2 (5 bases). Trimming removed 6 bases at V and 5 bases at J, with 10 bases between. The CDR3 is made up of 13 amino acids. Per germline, CDR1 MGHDK and CDR2 SYGVNS. CDR3 loop: CASSDYQTGELFF. The CDR3 bases are TGTGCCAGCAGCGACTACCAAACCGGGGAGCTGTTTTTT.

As DNA, the CDR3 is TGCGCCAGCAGCCAGGAAGGGACAGGGAGCTCCTACGAGCAGTACTTC. It codes for CASSQEGTGSSYEQYF. The gene calls are TRBV5-1 and TRBJ2-7, with 9 bases lining up with TRBD1. Germline V gene data show CDR1 as SGHRS and CDR2 as YFSETQ. V trimming: 4 bases; J trimming: 0 bases; junction bases outside the gene matches: 8. The CDR3 loop spans 16 amino acids.